The 30 T cell receptor beta chains below were found in one sample sequenced in a study of blood T cell repertoires in COVID-19. Sequencing was performed with immunoSEQ multiplex PCR; in TCRdb, only in-frame clones are kept and a portion is missing. Of approximately 63,000 clones detected, around 88% appear once; the ten largest clones hold approximately 17%. Input material: peripheral blood. The receptors stem from a woman of 80 years or more with active COVID-19.

This clone has only one observation. CDR3: CASSTGQYNEQFF. CDR3 DNA sequence: TGTGCCAGCAGCACGGGACAGTACAATGAGCAGTTCTTC. This sequence joins TRBV11-3 and TRBJ2-1, with 7 bases fitting TRBD1. CDR3 size: 13 residues. Germline V lookup: CDR1 SGHNT, CDR2 YENEEA. The V and J ends lost 5 bases and 4 bases, in that order; junction bases with no gene match: 2.

In DNA, the CDR3 is TGTGCCAGCAGTTACCGCAGCGGTATAAACACCGGGGAGCTGTTTTTT. Translating gives CASSYRSGINTGELFF. The chain couples TRBV6-5 to TRBJ2-2, with D possibly TRBD2 on 5 matching bases. Trimming removed 2 bases from V and 2 bases from J, with 12 bases in between. Germline loops: CDR1 MNHEY, CDR2 SVGAGI. This CDR3 has 16 amino acids.

CDR3 bases: TGTGCCAGCAGTGAAGCCCCGGGACAGGGGGTTAGCACCGGGGAGCTGTTTTTT. It encodes CASSEAPGQGVSTGELFF. The rearrangement joins TRBV6-1 to TRBJ2-2; 11 positions agree with TRBD1. The CDR3 is 18 residues long. The V gene end was trimmed by 0 bases and the J gene end by 4 bases; junction bases not matched to a gene: 7. Germline assignment: CDR1 MNHNS and CDR2 SASEGT.

The rearrangement uses TRBV18 and TRBJ2-7; 8 positions agree with TRBD1. Unmatched junction bases numbered 5, after V lost 6 bases and J lost 4 bases. Germline values: CDR1 KGHSH, CDR2 LQKENI. The CDR3 runs 13 residues. This chain's CDR3 is CASSTGAIYEQYF. The CDR3 DNA reads as TGTGCCAGCTCGACAGGGGCGATTTACGAGCAGTACTTC.

The V and J genes are TRBV2 and TRBJ1-2, with 7 positions matching TRBD1. The CDR3 totals 13 residues. V lost 1 base, J lost 5 bases, and 1 base stayed unmatched. The germline gives CDR1 SNHLY, CDR2 FYNNEI. The CDR3 nucleotides are TGTGCCAGCAGTGAAGGGACAGGTTATGGCTACACCTTC. Its translation: CASSEGTGYGYTF.

The rearrangement links TRBV2 to TRBJ1-1; no reliable D call. Trimming left V 7 bases short and J 5 bases short, with 8 bases between. Germline V lookup: CDR1 SNHLY, CDR2 FYNNEI. The CDR3 spans 11 residues. CDR3 amino acids: CASTTGTEAFF. Here the CDR3 DNA reads TGTGCCAGCACGACTGGGACTGAAGCTTTCTTT.

The gene calls are TRBV11-2 and TRBJ1-1; D is undetermined. Between the trimmed V and J ends, which lost 1 base and 5 bases, there was a span of 11 bases. In germline, CDR1 is SGHAT, CDR2 FQNNGV. This CDR3 comprises 14 residues. For the CDR3, the DNA is TGTGCCAGCAGCTTAGGGGCAGGTAGGACTGAAGCTTTCTTT. Protein sequence: CASSLGAGRTEAFF.

The chain joins TRBV9 to TRBJ2-3; D may be TRBD2 (5 bases). The CDR3 extends over 14 amino acids. The V end was cut by 4 bases, the J end by 6 bases, with 15 bases between. Germline CDR1 SGDLS, CDR2 YYNGEE. DNA for the CDR3: TGTGCCAGCAGCCCAACGGGGTACTCGGATACGCAGTATTTT. This gives the protein CASSPTGYSDTQYF.

The J gene is TRBJ2-7, the V gene TRBV28; D is unresolved. Germline CDR1 and CDR2: MDHEN and SYDVKM. The CDR3 is 12 residues long. Trimming cost V 3 bases and J 3 bases, with 6 bases left between them. The CDR3 loop is CASSFQNYEQYF. The CDR3 DNA is TGTGCCAGCAGTTTCCAGAACTACGAGCAGTACTTC.

V and J are TRBV19 and TRBJ2-4, with TRBD2 matching over 15 bases. The CDR3 contains 16 residues. Germline assignment: CDR1 LNHDA and CDR2 SQIVND (reference sequence). J lost 5 bases, V lost 4 bases, and 3 bases had no gene match. Here the CDR3 DNA reads TGTGCCAGTAGTAAAGGACTAGCGGGGGGGCAAAACATTCAGTACTTC. Its protein product is CASSKGLAGGQNIQYF.

V usage is TRBV18 and J usage is TRBJ1-5; D is possibly TRBD1 (6 bases). Germline lookup yields CDR1 KGHSH and CDR2 LQKENI. The length of the CDR3 is 15 residues. V lost 2 bases to trimming and J lost 0 bases, with 8 bases between them. CDR3 bases: TGTGCCAGCTCACCAAGGGGGAATAGCAATCAGCCCCAGCATTTT. Protein: CASSPRGNSNQPQHF.

This sequence joins TRBV11-3 and TRBJ2-3, with D unresolved. From germline, CDR1 is SGHNT and CDR2 YENEEA. Trimming removed 6 bases from V and 0 bases from J, with 13 bases in between. This CDR3 has 15 amino acids. Here the CDR3 reads CASSRRGTSTDTQYF. The CDR3 nucleotides read TGTGCCAGCAGTCGTCGCGGAACTAGCACAGATACGCAGTATTTT.

V usage is TRBV11-2 and J usage is TRBJ1-6; D not resolved. Deletions cut 6 bases from V and 0 bases from J, with 9 bases between. The germline V gene has CDR1 SGHAT and CDR2 FQNNGV. CDR3 length: 15 amino acids. The CDR3 reads CASRPLSSYNSPLHF. CDR3 nucleotides: TGTGCCAGCAGGCCCCTGAGCTCCTATAATTCACCCCTCCACTTT. Variable domain in full (rest from reference TRBV11-2 and TRBJ1-6): EAGVAQSPRYKIIEKRQSVAFWCNPISGHATLYWYQQILGQGPKLLIQFQNNGVVDDSQLPKDRFSAERLKGVDSTLKIQPAKLEDSAVYLCASRPLSSYNSPLHFGNGTRLTVT.

As for this clone: Other DNA sequences within the sample encode an identical CDR3. The chain joins TRBV24-1 to TRBJ2-3; 9 bases match TRBD1. The CDR3 runs 16 residues. The V and J ends lost 4 bases and 0 bases, in that order; junction bases with no gene match: 4. The germline gives CDR1 KGHDR, CDR2 SFDVKD. CDR3 region: CATSDPGQGSTDTQYF. DNA for the CDR3: TGTGCCACCAGTGACCCGGGACAGGGAAGCACAGATACGCAGTATTTT.

This clone was seen more than once but under ten times. This rearrangement joins TRBV29-1 to TRBJ2-7, with D possibly TRBD1 on 5 matching bases. This CDR3 spans 13 amino acids. With 4 bases removed from V and 0 bases from J, the gap between germline ends came to 10 bases. Germline V gives CDR1 SQVTM, CDR2 ANQGSEA. CDR3 sequence: CSVGTSTSYEQYF. The CDR3 DNA reads as TGCAGCGTTGGGACATCGACCTCCTACGAGCAGTACTTC.

This chain joins TRBV19 and TRBJ1-1, with TRBD1 matching over 9 bases. V trimming: 4 bases; J trimming: 5 bases; junction bases outside the gene matches: 2. The germline V gene has CDR1 LNHDA and CDR2 SQIVND (reference sequence). The CDR3 is 13 residues long. Written as DNA, the CDR3 is TGTGCCAGTAGTAACAGGGGGCGGACTGAAGCTTTCTTT. It translates to CASSNRGRTEAFF.

The DNA for the CDR3 is TGTGCCAGCTCACCTTTAGCGGGGGCATACAATGAGCAGTTCTTC. Translated: CASSPLAGAYNEQFF. The chain has TRBV18 and TRBJ2-1; 9 positions agree with TRBD2. The germline CDR1 and CDR2 sequences are KGHSH and LQKENI. V trimming: 3 bases; J trimming: 4 bases; junction bases outside the gene matches: 4. The CDR3 runs to 15 residues.

This clone was counted a single time. The V call is TRBV29-1, the J call TRBJ2-1, with D unresolved. This CDR3 comprises 13 residues. Per germline, CDR1 SQVTM and CDR2 ANQGSEA. V dropped 3 bases and J dropped 5 bases, with 11 bases sitting between them. CDR3 region: CSVDGTLHNEQFF. In DNA form, the CDR3 reads TGCAGCGTTGACGGTACCCTACACAATGAGCAGTTCTTC.

V and J are TRBV7-2 and TRBJ2-3; 8 bases match TRBD1. CDR1 is SGHTA and CDR2 is FQGNSA in the germline V gene. The CDR3 has 13 amino acids. V shed 6 bases and J 6 bases; nucleotides not matched to a gene: 5. The DNA for the CDR3 is TGTGCCAGCAGTTTCACAGGGGGGGATACGCAGTATTTT. Its protein is CASSFTGGDTQYF.

CDR3 in DNA: TGTGCCAGTAGTATAGTCGGGGCTCTAGCGGGTTACGAGCAGTACTTC. It encodes CASSIVGALAGYEQYF. V gene TRBV19 combines with J gene TRBJ2-7; 8 nucleotides align to TRBD2. The CDR3 is 16 residues long. Trimming at V came to 1 base and at J to 4 bases, leaving 9 bases not matched to a gene. CDR1 is LNHDA and CDR2 is SQIVND in the germline V gene (reference sequence).

This chain joins TRBV11-3 and TRBJ1-1, with 8 bases identical to TRBD1. The CDR3 runs 13 residues. The junction had 1 base not matched to a gene; V was cut back by 2 bases and J by 5 bases. CDR1 and CDR2 (germline): SGHNT, YENEEA. The CDR3 DNA follows: TGTGCCAGCAGCTTACGACAGGGGACTGAAGCTTTCTTT. Translated: CASSLRQGTEAFF.

The chain is built from TRBV5-1 and TRBJ2-3, with TRBD1 identical over 8 bases. From germline, CDR1 is SGHRS and CDR2 YFSETQ. This CDR3 spans 14 amino acids. V shed 7 bases and J 3 bases; nucleotides not matched to a gene: 7. In DNA form, the CDR3 reads TGCGCCAGCCGGAGACAGGGGTCGACAGATACGCAGTATTTT. Translation: CASRRQGSTDTQYF. Complete variable domain (other parts from reference TRBV5-1 and TRBJ2-3): KAGVTQTPRYLIKTRGQQVTLSCSPISGHRSVSWYQQTPGQGLQFLFEYFSETQRNKGNFPGRFSGRQFSNSRSEMNVSTLELGDSALYLCASRRQGSTDTQYFGPGTRLTVL.

The V gene is TRBV7-2, the J gene TRBJ1-3; TRBD1 matches 11 bases. Trimming cost V 5 bases and J 4 bases; bases outside gene matches: 4. The CDR3 loop spans 15 amino acids. Germline assignment: CDR1 SGHTA and CDR2 FQGNSA. The CDR3 sequence is CASSARDRGGNTIYF. CDR3 in DNA: TGTGCCAGCAGCGCCCGGGACAGGGGGGGAAACACCATATATTTT.

This chain connects TRBV6-5 to TRBJ2-1; TRBD2 might be the D (5 bases). The ends were cut back, 6 bases at V and 8 bases at J, with 20 bases in the middle. CDR1 and CDR2 (germline): MNHEY, SVGAGI. This CDR3 has 15 residues. CDR3: CASRTAGGERYEQFF. The CDR3 nucleotides read TGTGCCAGCAGGACTGCTGGAGGAGAGCGATATGAGCAGTTCTTC.

V and J are TRBV7-3 and TRBJ2-1; TRBD1 agrees at 7 bases. V lost 5 bases to trimming and J lost 6 bases; unmatched junction nucleotides: 7. The CDR3 is made up of 14 amino acids. CDR1 is SGHTA and CDR2 is FQGTGA in the germline V gene. The CDR3 coding sequence is TGTGCCAGCAGCCGACAGGGCCTTGGCAATGAGCAGTTCTTC. Its translation is CASSRQGLGNEQFF. Based on the CDR3 plus reference TRBV7-3 and TRBJ2-1, the full variable domain is GAGVSQTPSNKVTEKGKYVELRCDPISGHTALYWYRQSLGQGPEFLIYFQGTGAADDSGLPNDRFFAVRPEGSVSTLKIQRTERGDSAVYLCASSRQGLGNEQFFGPGTRLTVL.

V usage is TRBV5-5 and J usage is TRBJ2-1; 9 bases fit TRBD1. J lost 7 bases, V lost 4 bases, and 18 bases had no gene match. CDR3 length: 18 amino acids. Germline V CDR1 and CDR2: SGHKS, YYEKEE (reference sequence). CDR3 sequence (DNA): TGTGCCAGCAGCCCCGGACAGGGGTGGAATAGTCCCGAAAATGAGCAGTTCTTC. Amino acid sequence: CASSPGQGWNSPENEQFF.

CDR3 amino acids: CSVRTYSGNTIYF. CDR3 sequence (DNA): TGCAGCGTCCGGACTTACTCTGGAAACACCATATATTTT. The J gene is TRBJ1-3, the V gene TRBV29-1; D gene ambiguous. V shed 6 bases and J shed 0 bases, with 9 bases lying between them. The CDR3 has 13 residues. Germline CDR1 SQVTM, CDR2 ANQGSEA.

The chain employs TRBV19 and TRBJ1-3; possibly TRBD1 for D (5 bases). Germline V lookup: CDR1 LNHDA, CDR2 SQIVND (reference sequence). With 9 bases removed from V and 2 bases from J, the gap between germline ends came to 14 bases. This CDR3 has 14 residues. The CDR3: CASKAVGPGNTIYF. For the CDR3, the DNA is TGTGCCAGCAAAGCTGTGGGGCCTGGAAACACCATATATTTT. Filled out from reference TRBV19 and TRBJ1-3, the complete variable domain reads DGGITQSPKYLFRKEGQNVTLSCEQNLNHDAMYWYRQDPGQGLRLIYYSQIVNDFQKGDIAEGYSVSREKKESFPLTVTSAQKNPTAFYLCASKAVGPGNTIYFGEGSWLTVV.

The gene calls are TRBV5-1 and TRBJ1-3, with 8 bases identical to TRBD1. CDR1 SGHRS and CDR2 YFSETQ come from the germline V gene. J gave up 4 bases and V 0 bases, and 3 bases lay outside the gene matches. The CDR3 extends over 15 amino acids. For the CDR3, the DNA is TGCGCCAGCAGCTTGGTGACAGGGGCAGGAAACACCATATATTTT. This codes for CASSLVTGAGNTIYF.

This clone occurred a few times. The chain recombines TRBV5-5 with TRBJ1-1, with TRBD1 matching over 7 bases. The germline V gene encodes CDR1 SGHKS and CDR2 YYEKEE (reference sequence). This CDR3 is 16 amino acids long. J gave up 1 base and V 4 bases, and 10 bases lay outside the gene matches. The DNA for the CDR3 is TGTGCCAGCAGCCTCCGACAGGGCCGTGGGAACACTGAAGCTTTCTTT. Residues: CASSLRQGRGNTEAFF. Filled out from reference TRBV5-5 and TRBJ1-1, the complete variable domain reads DAGVTQSPTHLIKTRGQQVTLRCSPISGHKSVSWYQQVLGQGPQFIFQYYEKEERGRGNFPDRFSARQFPNYSSELNVNALLLGDSALYLCASSLRQGRGNTEAFFGQGTRLTVV.